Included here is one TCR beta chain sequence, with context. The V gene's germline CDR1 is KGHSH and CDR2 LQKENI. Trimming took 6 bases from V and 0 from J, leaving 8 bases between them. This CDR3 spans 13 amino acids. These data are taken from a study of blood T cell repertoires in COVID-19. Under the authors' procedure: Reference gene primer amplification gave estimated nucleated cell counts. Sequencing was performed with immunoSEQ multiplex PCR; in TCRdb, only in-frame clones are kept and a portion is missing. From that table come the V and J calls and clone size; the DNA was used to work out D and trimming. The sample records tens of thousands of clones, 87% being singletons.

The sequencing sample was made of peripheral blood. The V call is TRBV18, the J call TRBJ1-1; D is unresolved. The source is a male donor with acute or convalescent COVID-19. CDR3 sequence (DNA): TGTGCCAGCTCCCTTCAGTTGAACACTGAAGCTTTCTTT. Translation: CASSLQLNTEAFF.